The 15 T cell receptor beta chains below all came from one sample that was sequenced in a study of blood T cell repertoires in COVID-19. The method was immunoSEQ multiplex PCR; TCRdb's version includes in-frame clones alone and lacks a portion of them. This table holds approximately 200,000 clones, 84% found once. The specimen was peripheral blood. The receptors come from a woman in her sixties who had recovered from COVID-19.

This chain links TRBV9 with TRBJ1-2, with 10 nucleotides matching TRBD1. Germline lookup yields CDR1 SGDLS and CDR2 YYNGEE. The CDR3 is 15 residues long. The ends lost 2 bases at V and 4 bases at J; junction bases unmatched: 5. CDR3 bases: TGTGCCAGCAGCGTTGAGGACAGGGGGGTCTATGGCTACACCTTC. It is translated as CASSVEDRGVYGYTF.

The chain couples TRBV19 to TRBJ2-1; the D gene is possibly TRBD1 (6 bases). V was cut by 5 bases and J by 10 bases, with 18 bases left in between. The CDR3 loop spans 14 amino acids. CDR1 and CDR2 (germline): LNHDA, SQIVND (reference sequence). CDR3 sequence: CASSPTQGVGEQFF. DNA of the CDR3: TGTGCCAGTAGTCCGACACAGGGTGTGGGAGAGCAGTTCTTC.

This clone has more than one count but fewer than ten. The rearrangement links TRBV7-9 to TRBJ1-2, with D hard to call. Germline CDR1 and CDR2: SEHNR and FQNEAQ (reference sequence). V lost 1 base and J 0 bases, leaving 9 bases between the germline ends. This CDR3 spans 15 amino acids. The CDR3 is CASSLVFRSNYGYTF. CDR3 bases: TGTGCCAGCAGCTTAGTATTCCGGTCTAACTATGGCTACACCTTC. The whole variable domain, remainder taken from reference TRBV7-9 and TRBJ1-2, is DTGVSQNPRHKITKRGQNVTFRCDPISEHNRLYWYRQTLGQGPEFLTYFQNEAQLEKSRLLSDRFSAERPKGSFSTLEIQRTEQGDSAMYLCASSLVFRSNYGYTFGSGTRLTVV.

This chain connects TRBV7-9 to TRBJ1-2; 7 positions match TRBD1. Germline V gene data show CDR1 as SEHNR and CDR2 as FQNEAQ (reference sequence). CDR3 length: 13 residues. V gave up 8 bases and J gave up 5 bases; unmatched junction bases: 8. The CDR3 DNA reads TGTGCCAGCGGACGACAGGGCGAATATGGCTACACCTTC. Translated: CASGRQGEYGYTF.

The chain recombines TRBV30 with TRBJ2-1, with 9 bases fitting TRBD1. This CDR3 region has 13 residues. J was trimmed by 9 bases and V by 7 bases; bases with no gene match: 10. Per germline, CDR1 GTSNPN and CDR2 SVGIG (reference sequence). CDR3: CALARTGEGEQFF. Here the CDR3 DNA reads TGTGCCTTGGCCCGGACAGGGGAGGGTGAGCAGTTCTTC. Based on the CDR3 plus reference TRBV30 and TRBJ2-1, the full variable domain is SQTIHQWPATLVQPVGSPLSLECTVEGTSNPNLYWYRQAAGRGLQLLFYSVGIGQISSEVPQNLSASRPQDRQFILSSKKLLLSDSGFYLCALARTGEGEQFFGPGTRLTVL.

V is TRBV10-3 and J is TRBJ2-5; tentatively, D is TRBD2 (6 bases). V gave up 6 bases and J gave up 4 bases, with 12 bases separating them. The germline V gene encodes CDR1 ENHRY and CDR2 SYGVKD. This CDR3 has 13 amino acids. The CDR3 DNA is TGTGCCATCAGCCGGGGGAATCTAGAGACCCAGTACTTC. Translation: CAISRGNLETQYF.

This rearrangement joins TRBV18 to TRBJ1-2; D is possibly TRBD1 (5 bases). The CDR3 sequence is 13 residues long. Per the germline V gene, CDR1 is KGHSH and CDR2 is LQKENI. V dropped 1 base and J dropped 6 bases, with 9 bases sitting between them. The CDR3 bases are TGTGCCAGCTCACCACGGGGCGGCGATGGCTACACCTTC. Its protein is CASSPRGGDGYTF.

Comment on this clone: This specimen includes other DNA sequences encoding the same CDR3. CDR3 nucleotide sequence: TGTGCCAGTAGTATAGGCGGCTCCTACGAGCAGTACTTC. It codes for CASSIGGSYEQYF. This chain connects TRBV19 to TRBJ2-7; no reliable D call. The V end was cut by 1 base, the J end by 0 bases, with 4 bases between. CDR1 is LNHDA, CDR2 SQIVND, per germline (reference sequence). The CDR3 is 13 residues long.

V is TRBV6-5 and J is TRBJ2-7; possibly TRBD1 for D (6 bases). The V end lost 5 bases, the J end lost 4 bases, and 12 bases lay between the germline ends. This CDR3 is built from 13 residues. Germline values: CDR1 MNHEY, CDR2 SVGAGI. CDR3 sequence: CASSTIQGYEQYF. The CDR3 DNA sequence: TGTGCCAGCAGTACAATACAGGGTTACGAGCAGTACTTC.

CDR3 residues: CASRGWGEGEKLFF. CDR3 in DNA: TGTGCCAGCAGGGGCTGGGGAGAGGGTGAAAAACTGTTTTTT. The chain combines TRBV28 with TRBJ1-4; no clear D. CDR1 and CDR2 (germline): MDHEN, SYDVKM. The V end lost 6 bases, the J end lost 7 bases, and 15 bases lay between the germline ends. The CDR3 has 14 residues.

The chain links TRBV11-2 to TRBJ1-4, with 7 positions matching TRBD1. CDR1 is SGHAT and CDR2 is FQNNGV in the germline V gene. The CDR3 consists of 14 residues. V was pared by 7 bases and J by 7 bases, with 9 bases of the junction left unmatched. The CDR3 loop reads CASTQTGLSEKLFF. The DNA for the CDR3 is TGTGCCAGCACCCAGACAGGGCTGTCTGAAAAACTGTTTTTT.

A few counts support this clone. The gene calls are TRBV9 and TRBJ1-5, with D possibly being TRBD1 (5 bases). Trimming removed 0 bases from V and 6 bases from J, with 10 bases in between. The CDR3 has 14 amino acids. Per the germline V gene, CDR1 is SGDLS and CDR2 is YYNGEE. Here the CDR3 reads CASSVDGGVQPQHF. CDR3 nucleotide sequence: TGTGCCAGCAGCGTAGACGGAGGGGTTCAGCCCCAGCATTTT. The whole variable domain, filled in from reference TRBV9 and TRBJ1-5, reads DSGVTQTPKHLITATGQRVTLRCSPRSGDLSVYWYQQSLDQGLQFLIQYYNGEERAKGNILERFSAQQFPDLHSELNLSSLELGDSALYFCASSVDGGVQPQHFGDGTRLSIL.

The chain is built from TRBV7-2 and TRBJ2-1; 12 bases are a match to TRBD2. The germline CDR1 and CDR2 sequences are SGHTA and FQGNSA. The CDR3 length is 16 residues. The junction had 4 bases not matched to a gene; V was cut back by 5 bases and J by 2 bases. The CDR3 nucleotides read TGTGCCAGCAGCACCTCTAGCGGGGGGGCCTACAATGAGCAGTTCTTC. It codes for CASSTSSGGAYNEQFF.

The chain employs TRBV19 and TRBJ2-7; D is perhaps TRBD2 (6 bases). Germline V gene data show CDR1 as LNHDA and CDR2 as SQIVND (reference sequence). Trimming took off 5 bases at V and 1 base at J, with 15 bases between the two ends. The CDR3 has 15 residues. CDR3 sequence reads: CASSRVGGPSYEQYF. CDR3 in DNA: TGTGCCAGTAGTCGGGTGGGGGGTCCATCCTACGAGCAGTACTTC.

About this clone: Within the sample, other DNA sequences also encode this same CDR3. CDR3 sequence: CAWSGTGVEQYF. For the CDR3, the DNA is TGTGCCTGGAGTGGGACAGGGGTCGAGCAGTACTTC. The gene calls are TRBV30 and TRBJ2-7, with 9 bases identical to TRBD1. The CDR3 has 12 residues. Trimming cost V 1 base and J 6 bases; bases outside gene matches: 1. The germline CDR1 and CDR2 sequences are GTSNPN and SVGIG (reference sequence).